This record concerns one T cell receptor beta chain sequence. Its antigen is as yet unknown. This sample is drawn from a study of vaccination effects on CD4 cells after COVID-19. Study-wide background: Post-vaccine specimens arrived a median 72 days past the second dose.

Trimming cost V 8 bases and J 4 bases; bases outside gene matches: 14. The CDR3 has 16 amino acids. CDR1 WSHSY and CDR2 SAAADI come from the germline V gene. This table comes from immunoSEQ multiplex PCR, and its TCRdb copy is limited to in-frame clones, with some not included. The data show around 81,000 clones, with under 85% seen just once and around 1.1% held by the top ten. Before any sequencing was done, the ViraFEST assay used viral peptide pools to expand antigen-specific CD4+ T cells. When less than 12 days of culture had elapsed, CD4+ T cells were isolated. BNT162b2 vaccine or mRNA-1273 vaccine was given to participants in two doses. On day 3 and again on day 7, half the medium was replaced with IL-2 medium.

The clonotype comes from a human donor who received a COVID-19 vaccine. Source: CD4+ T cells from PBMCs cultured with HCoV-OC43 spike peptides, taken after COVID-19 vaccination. The subset: HCoV-OC43 spike overlapping peptide pool stimulation. The V gene is TRBV10-2, the J gene TRBJ1-1; 9 bases map to TRBD1. CDR3 sequence reads: CASAGGTGQIGTEAFF. In nucleotides, the CDR3 is TGCGCCAGCGCGGGTGGGACAGGGCAAATTGGCACTGAAGCTTTCTTT.